This is a list of T cell receptor beta chains from one sample in a study of technical replicates of blood from several donors. Clones were read by immunoSEQ multiplex PCR, and TCRdb kept only the in-frame ones, dropping some. The profile covers around 49,000 clones, with roughly 95% appearing a single time and 0.39% taken by the ten largest. Sequencing used T cells isolated from PBMCs. These receptors originate from a human donor in good health. The CDR3 runs from the conserved cysteine through the conserved F or W.

V gene	J gene	CDR3 protein
TRBV7-9	TRBJ2-7	CASSWQGSEQYF
TRBV9	TRBJ2-7	CASSVGVKGLADYEQYF
TRBV11-3	TRBJ2-3	CASQSRDSSTDTQYF
TRBV28	TRBJ2-7	CASSLGTSGSLYYEQYF
TRBV10-3	TRBJ2-3	CAIRDRSTDTQYF
TRBV13	TRBJ2-7	CASSLGTAYEQYF
TRBV9	TRBJ2-5	CASSDPRLAGGETQYF
TRBV30	TRBJ1-5	CAWSGTGSRNQPQHF
TRBV5-6	TRBJ2-7	CASSLAREVVYEQYF
TRBV11-2	TRBJ2-7	CASRTPGGEQYF
TRBV9	TRBJ1-5	CASSVEVQGQPQHF
TRBV30	TRBJ1-5	CAWSVLGGGNQPQHF
TRBV5-6	TRBJ2-3	CASSLVSVGTDTQYF
TRBV28	TRBJ2-4	CASSSPFLATGNIQYF
TRBV27	TRBJ2-7	CASSDMGLRGAYEQYF
TRBV19	TRBJ1-5	CASSTPPGGMWQPQHF
TRBV14	TRBJ2-7	CASSQDLTSEYSTEQYF
TRBV29-1	TRBJ1-2	CSVEWDTYGYTF
TRBV5-1	TRBJ1-2	CASSLEGQAYGYTF
TRBV27	TRBJ1-2	CASRDRNYGYTF
TRBV11-2	TRBJ1-2	CASSAAYGYTF
TRBV27	TRBJ2-7	CASSFTLAGVSEQYF
TRBV11-3	TRBJ2-7	CASSYYIYEQYF
TRBV5-4	TRBJ2-3	CASNKIAGLRADTQYF